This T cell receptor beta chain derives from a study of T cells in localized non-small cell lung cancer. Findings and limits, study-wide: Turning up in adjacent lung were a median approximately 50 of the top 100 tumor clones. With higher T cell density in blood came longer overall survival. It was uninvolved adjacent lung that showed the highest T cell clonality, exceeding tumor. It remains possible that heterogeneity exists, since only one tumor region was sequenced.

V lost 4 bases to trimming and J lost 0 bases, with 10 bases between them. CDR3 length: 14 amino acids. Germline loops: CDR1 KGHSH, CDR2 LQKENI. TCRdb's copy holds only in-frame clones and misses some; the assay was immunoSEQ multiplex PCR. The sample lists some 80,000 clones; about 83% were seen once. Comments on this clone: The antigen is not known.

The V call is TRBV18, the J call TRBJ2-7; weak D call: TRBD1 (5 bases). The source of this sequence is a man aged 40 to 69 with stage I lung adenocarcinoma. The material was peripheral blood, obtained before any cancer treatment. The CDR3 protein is CASSLGPTSYEQYF. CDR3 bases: TGTGCCAGCTCACTGGGGCCAACCTCCTACGAGCAGTACTTC.